This T cell receptor beta chain was documented in a study of blood T cell repertoires in COVID-19. Overall study context: From T cells, B-cell-depleted T cells, or PBMCs came the material, which was cDNA or gDNA.

Original data processing: Reference gene primer amplification yielded estimated nucleated cell counts. Assay: immunoSEQ multiplex PCR; the TCRdb copy retains only in-frame clones and omits some. V and J calls and clone size are those listed in that table; D and trimming were worked out from the DNA. The table lists over 200,000 clones, approximately 83% of them singletons. Adults between roughly 18 and 95 years of age took part from 20 to 25 US areas. Two negative PCRs, clearance, or symptom resolution were required of recovered Cohort 3 donors. CDR3 length: 14 residues. J gave up 0 bases and V 2 bases, and 0 bases lay outside the gene matches. The germline V gene encodes CDR1 SQVTM and CDR2 ANQGSEA.

The receptor's source is a woman in her forties or fifties who had recovered from COVID-19. The sample taken for sequencing was PBMCs or T cells enriched from blood (not recorded which). The V call is TRBV29-1, the J call TRBJ2-1, with 8 bases fitting TRBD2. The CDR3 DNA sequence: TGCAGCGTTGAACTAGCGGGCTCCTACAATGAGCAGTTCTTC. Translating it yields CSVELAGSYNEQFF.